One and the same sample provided the 15 T cell receptor beta chains below, sequenced in a study of beta chain features in type 1 diabetes. Investigators reverse transcribed all isolated RNA, so they sequenced expressed TCRB transcripts. The data were produced by immunoSEQ multiplex PCR, yet TCRdb's version contains in-frame clones alone and is incomplete. The sample includes hundreds of thousands of clones, around an eighth of them seen just once. The antigens these receptors bind are not known. Whole-study results and caveats: For Type 1 diabetes patients, all four CD4+ subsets carried TCRB CDR3s that were moderately but significantly shorter.

Input material: naive CD4+ T cells from blood. All receptors come from a man between 18 and 29 years old with type 1 diabetes.

CDR3 nucleotides: TGCGCCAGCAGCCAAGGGGCCACTGAAGCTTTCTTT. It yields the protein CASSQGATEAFF. The gene calls are TRBV4-1 and TRBJ1-1; D is unclear. The CDR3 length is 12 residues. With 1 base removed from V and 4 bases from J, the gap between germline ends came to 4 bases. Germline loops: CDR1 MGHRA, CDR2 YSYEKL.

This clone was picked up a small number of times. This chain uses TRBV29-1 with TRBJ1-1, with 8 bases matching TRBD1. The V gene end was trimmed by 5 bases and the J gene end by 6 bases; junction bases not matched to a gene: 14. Looked up from germline, CDR1 is SQVTM and CDR2 is ANQGSEA. CDR3 length: 15 residues. The CDR3 DNA follows: TGCAGCGTTCCTATCCGGGACAGGAGACCATCTGAAGCTTTCTTT. It yields the protein CSVPIRDRRPSEAFF.

The gene calls are TRBV28 and TRBJ2-7; TRBD2 aligns across 9 bases. After removal of 2 bases from V and 2 bases from J, the junction contained 10 bases not matched to a gene. CDR3 length equals 17 residues. The V gene's germline CDR1 is MDHEN and CDR2 SYDVKM. The CDR3 region has the DNA TGTGCCAGCAGTTTAGGGCGGATTGCGGGGGGGCCCTACGAGCAGTACTTC. Translated: CASSLGRIAGGPYEQYF. Together with reference TRBV28 and TRBJ2-7, the CDR3 gives the full variable domain: DVKVTQSSRYLVKRTGEKVFLECVQDMDHENMFWYRQDPGLGLRLIYFSYDVKMKEKGDIPEGYSVSREKKERFSLILESASTNQTSMYLCASSLGRIAGGPYEQYFGPGTRLTVT.

The chain uses TRBV5-6 and TRBJ2-5, with D unresolved. Trimming took 4 bases from V and 0 from J, leaving 10 bases between them. CDR3 size: 14 residues. CDR1 and CDR2 from the germline V gene are SGHDT and YYEEEE. CDR3 amino acids: CASSGGWYQETQYF. The CDR3, as DNA: TGTGCCAGCAGCGGTGGTTGGTACCAAGAGACCCAGTACTTC. Variable domain in full (rest from reference TRBV5-6 and TRBJ2-5): DAGVTQSPTHLIKTRGQQVTLRCSPKSGHDTVSWYQQALGQGPQFIFQYYEEEERQRGNFPDRFSGHQFPNYSSELNVNALLLGDSALYLCASSGGWYQETQYFGPGTRLLVL.

The table lists this clone with a few counts. The V call is TRBV7-8, the J call TRBJ2-1; TRBD1 is a possible D gene (6 bases). Germline V CDR1 and CDR2: SGHVS, FQNEAQ. Trimming left V 4 bases short and J 6 bases short, with 13 bases between. This CDR3 comprises 14 residues. This chain's CDR3 is CASSSTGLGNEQFF. In DNA form, the CDR3 reads TGTGCCAGCAGCTCGACAGGACTGGGCAATGAGCAGTTCTTC.

The chain employs TRBV7-6 and TRBJ1-1; 8 bases agree with TRBD1. Germline V gene data show CDR1 as SGHVS and CDR2 as FNYEAQ. V lost 5 bases to trimming and J lost 3 bases; unmatched junction nucleotides: 2. This CDR3 comprises 13 residues. The chain's CDR3 is CASSVQGDTEAFF. For the CDR3, the DNA is TGTGCCAGCAGCGTACAGGGGGACACTGAAGCTTTCTTT.

CDR3 residues: CASIRDRATSQPQHF. In DNA, the CDR3 is TGTGCCAGCATCCGGGACAGGGCTACGAGTCAGCCCCAGCATTTT. The chain is built from TRBV28 and TRBJ1-5; 9 nucleotides line up with TRBD1. CDR1 is MDHEN and CDR2 is SYDVKM in the germline V gene. The CDR3 has 15 residues. V shed 7 bases, J shed 6 bases, and the junction held 10 bases outside the gene matches.

The V gene is TRBV29-1, the J gene TRBJ2-3; D is possibly TRBD1 or TRBD2 (5 bases each). The CDR3 is 14 residues long. With 4 bases removed from V and 5 bases from J, the gap between germline ends came to 16 bases. Germline-derived CDR1 and CDR2 are SQVTM and ANQGSEA. The CDR3 nucleotides read TGCAGCGTTGTCTCGTTTCAGGGAGAAGATACGCAGTATTTT. Translation gives CSVVSFQGEDTQYF.

V and J are TRBV6-1 and TRBJ2-7; TRBD1 might be the D (6 bases). V shed 6 bases and J shed 2 bases, with 11 bases lying between them. The germline CDR1 and CDR2 sequences are MNHNS and SASEGT. This CDR3 has 13 amino acids. This CDR3 reads CASRRQVAYEQYF. For the CDR3, the DNA is TGTGCCAGCAGAAGACAGGTGGCCTACGAGCAGTACTTC.

V gene TRBV10-3 combines with J gene TRBJ1-5, with D tentatively TRBD1 (5 bases). CDR3 length: 15 residues. Germline assignment: CDR1 ENHRY and CDR2 SYGVKD. V was cut by 2 bases and J by 2 bases, with 10 bases left in between. This CDR3 is CAISEGGFGNQPQHF. For the CDR3, the DNA is TGTGCCATCAGTGAGGGGGGATTTGGCAATCAGCCCCAGCATTTT.

The sample holds a few counts of this clone. V usage is TRBV7-9 and J usage is TRBJ1-1; D call uncertain. Trimming left V 8 bases short and J 0 bases short, with 4 bases between. The germline V gene has CDR1 SEHNR and CDR2 FQNEAQ (reference sequence). This CDR3 contains 11 residues. As DNA, the CDR3 is TGTGCCAGCCGACTGAACACTGAAGCTTTCTTT. Amino acids: CASRLNTEAFF.

This clone was seen only a few times. The chain uses TRBV9 and TRBJ1-1, with D maybe TRBD1 (5 bases). V lost 3 bases and J lost 1, with 13 bases in between. Germline V gives CDR1 SGDLS, CDR2 YYNGEE. The CDR3 runs 15 residues. CDR3 DNA sequence: TGTGCCAGCAGCGGGCAGGGAGTGGAGAACACTGAAGCTTTCTTT. Translating gives CASSGQGVENTEAFF.

This clone came up a few times. The CDR3 DNA is TGTGCCACTGGGGGGGAAGAGACCCAGTACTTC. Its protein is CATGGEETQYF. The V and J genes are TRBV2 and TRBJ2-5; 7 nucleotides match TRBD2. V lost 10 bases and J lost 3; bases outside the gene matches: 2. Germline V lookup: CDR1 SNHLY, CDR2 FYNNEI. This CDR3 region has 11 residues.

The chain combines TRBV10-2 with TRBJ1-3; 7 bases are a match to TRBD1. Trimming took 9 bases from V and 3 from J; bases not matched to a gene: 8. The V gene's germline CDR1 is WSHSY and CDR2 SAAADI. This CDR3 has 14 residues. The CDR3 protein is CASTSGGRGNTIYF. CDR3 nucleotides: TGCGCCAGTACCTCAGGGGGTCGTGGAAACACCATATATTTT.

This clone has a handful of counts. Sequence at one end of the junction differs from germline and may be a read error. The CDR3 region has the DNA TGCAGCGTTGAAGCGGTCAGCCCTGGTGTAGGACTCTTT. Translation: CSVEAVSPGVGLF. V and J are TRBV29-1 and TRBJ1-1; D remains unclear. Germline V gives CDR1 SQVTM, CDR2 ANQGSEA. The CDR3 has 13 amino acids.